The clone carrying this T cell receptor beta chain was picked up one time. Clones were read by immunoSEQ multiplex PCR, and TCRdb kept only the in-frame ones, dropping some. The data show tens of thousands of clones, with 92% seen just once and around 7% held by the top ten. This record belongs to a study of graft-versus-host responses after intestinal transplantation. In germline, CDR1 is SEHNR, CDR2 FQNEAQ (reference sequence). The CDR3 is 17 amino acids. V lost 4 bases, J lost 4 bases, and 22 bases lay in between. Either the posterior iliac crest or another site supplied the post-transplant bone marrow.

The sequence derives from a human patient who received an intestinal transplant, so some T cells may come from the graft donor. The chain uses TRBV7-9 and TRBJ2-5; D may be TRBD1 (6 bases). The input for sequencing was bone marrow, taken less than 750 days after intestinal transplantation. The CDR3 protein is CASSSWSGQYGGETQYF. CDR3 bases: TGTGCCAGCAGCTCCTGGTCGGGACAATATGGGGGAGAGACCCAGTACTTC.